This T cell receptor (beta chain) stems from a study of response to subunit inactivated influenza vaccine. This clonotype was counted a few times. TCRdb independently ran MiXCR on the RT-PCR reads; one entry per CDR3 protein. The sample has about 170,000 distinct CDR3 sequences, roughly 12% seen once. Germline lookup yields CDR1 SEHNR and CDR2 FQNEAQ (reference sequence). This CDR3 is 17 amino acids long. Germline trimming cut 5 bases from V and 4 bases from J; bases unmatched to any gene: 12. The sample was also linked to a second study, of T cells expressing NK-cell markers. That work states: Beta-chain TCR cDNA was generated via 5'RACE template switching with UMIs. T cells sorted in several experiments were restricted to alpha-beta TCR T cells by an anti-gamma-delta TCR antibody. NKG2C+ dominant clonotypes from over 5 donors made up roughly 1.0-8% of CD8+ T cells. These clonotypes, the leaders elsewhere, also led the CD3+CD56-NKG2C+ fraction in four donors. There remained a lack of clarity about HCMV specificity of expanded NKG2C+ T cell clones.

Sequences were derived from CD8+ T cells sorted from PBMCs, sampled roughly 12 days after vaccination. The sequence derives from a man aged 50-59 years who received an inactivated influenza vaccine. This chain connects TRBV7-9 to TRBJ2-3, with TRBD2 matching over 10 bases. The CDR3 bases are TGTGCCAGCAGCCACCTAAGCGGGAGGGCCGGGGCAGATACGCAGTATTTT. Protein product: CASSHLSGRAGADTQYF.